The 24 T cell receptor beta chains presented below share a single source sample, sequenced in a study of blood T cell repertoires in COVID-19. The table came from immunoSEQ multiplex PCR; TCRdb's copy has only in-frame clones and leaves some out. The data show 150,000 or so clones, 87% seen once. Source material: PBMCs or T cells enriched from blood (not recorded which). The receptors shown here come from a woman in her thirties or forties who had been exposed to COVID-19.

The gene calls are TRBV24-1 and TRBJ1-1; D may be TRBD1 (6 bases). The germline gives CDR1 KGHDR, CDR2 SFDVKD. This CDR3 contains 16 residues. V lost 0 bases and J 4 bases, leaving 14 bases between the germline ends. CDR3 coding DNA: TGTGCCACCAGTGATTTGTCCAGGGGAAGTTCCACTGAAGCTTTCTTT. Amino acid sequence: CATSDLSRGSSTEAFF.

This clone turned up a few times. The J gene is TRBJ1-1, the V gene TRBV27; D is ambiguous. The CDR3 sequence is 15 residues long. V was cut by 4 bases and J by 11 bases, with 23 bases left in between. The germline V gene has CDR1 MNHEY and CDR2 SMNVEV (reference sequence). The CDR3 here is CASSSSRQAARGAFF. In DNA form, the CDR3 reads TGTGCCAGCAGTTCCTCCCGCCAGGCAGCCCGTGGGGCTTTCTTT.

V usage is TRBV5-1 and J usage is TRBJ2-7; TRBD2 aligns across 10 bases. V dropped 0 bases and J dropped 0; count of bases not matched to a gene: 9. This CDR3 is 18 amino acids long. CDR1 and CDR2 (germline): SGHRS, YFSETQ. The CDR3 sequence: CASSLAYVQREGSYEQYF. The CDR3 DNA follows: TGCGCCAGCAGCTTGGCCTATGTGCAGCGGGAGGGCTCCTACGAGCAGTACTTC.

This rearrangement joins TRBV24-1 to TRBJ2-2; 10 bases map to TRBD2. With V trimmed by 1 base and J by 0 bases, 4 bases remained unmatched. Germline V CDR1 and CDR2: KGHDR, SFDVKD. The CDR3 contains 18 residues. CDR3 residues: CATSDLPSGGANTGELFF. The CDR3, as DNA: TGTGCCACCAGTGATTTACCTAGCGGGGGAGCGAACACCGGGGAGCTGTTTTTT.

This chain links TRBV11-2 with TRBJ1-1, with D uncertain. This CDR3 has 14 amino acids. The germline CDR1 and CDR2 sequences are SGHAT and FQNNGV. With 6 bases removed from V and 1 base from J, the gap between germline ends came to 12 bases. The CDR3 protein is CASRRIKTNTEAFF. CDR3 in DNA: TGTGCCAGCAGGCGCATCAAAACGAACACTGAAGCTTTCTTT.

In this sample, this clone turned up a few times. DNA of the CDR3: TGTGCCAGCAGACTAGCGGGGGGGACCAATGAGCAGTTCTTC. It is translated as CASRLAGGTNEQFF. The rearrangement uses TRBV7-2 and TRBJ2-1; 13 positions agree with TRBD2. V shed 6 bases and J 6 bases; nucleotides not matched to a gene: 2. The germline V gene has CDR1 SGHTA and CDR2 FQGNSA. This CDR3 is 14 amino acids long.

This clone was seen once. The V call is TRBV28, the J call TRBJ1-2; 10 bases are shared with TRBD1. The CDR3 covers 16 residues. Germline CDR1 is MDHEN and CDR2 is SYDVKM. The V segment lost 4 bases and the J segment 8 bases; nucleotides outside the gene matches: 13. CDR3 bases: TGTGCCAGCAGTTCCCCCCCCGGGACAGGGGAAATAGGCTACACCTTC. Amino acids: CASSSPPGTGEIGYTF.

This rearrangement joins TRBV4-1 to TRBJ2-7; D not resolved. The germline CDR1 and CDR2 sequences are MGHRA and YSYEKL. This CDR3 comprises 12 residues. V was pared by 2 bases and J by 9 bases, with 11 bases between. CDR3 bases: TGCGCCAGCAGCCAAAACTCGTACAGGCAGTACTTC. Its protein is CASSQNSYRQYF.

This rearrangement joins TRBV15 to TRBJ2-2, with 10 bases matching TRBD2. This CDR3 contains 15 residues. Germline V gives CDR1 LNHNV, CDR2 YYDKDF (reference sequence). J was trimmed by 1 base and V by 8 bases; bases with no gene match: 4. CDR3 bases: TGTGCCACCCGAAGGACTAGCGGGAACACCGGGGAGCTGTTTTTT. Its translation: CATRRTSGNTGELFF. Drawing the rest from reference TRBV15 and TRBJ2-2, the complete variable domain is DAMVIQNPRYQVTQFGKPVTLSCSQTLNHNVMYWYQQKSSQAPKLLFHYYDKDFNNEADTPDNFQSRRPNTSFCFLDIRSPGLGDTAMYLCATRRTSGNTGELFFGEGSRLTVL.

The table lists this clone with a few counts. The gene calls are TRBV15 and TRBJ2-7, with D possibly being TRBD2 (5 bases). Germline lookup yields CDR1 LNHNV and CDR2 YYDKDF (reference sequence). The V and J ends lost 3 bases and 1 base respectively, with 16 bases between them. The CDR3 contains 16 residues. For the CDR3, the DNA is TGTGCCACCAGCAGGGTCGGCGGGCCTTTTTCCTACGAGCAGTACTTC. It yields the protein CATSRVGGPFSYEQYF.

The table lists this clone with a count of one. The V gene is TRBV27, the J gene TRBJ2-3, with D perhaps TRBD2 (5 bases). The CDR3 spans 14 residues. Germline CDR1 is MNHEY and CDR2 is SMNVEV (reference sequence). Trimming took 5 bases from V and 0 from J, leaving 9 bases between them. This CDR3 is CASSPRTSTDTQYF. In DNA form, the CDR3 reads TGTGCCAGCAGTCCTAGGACTAGCACAGATACGCAGTATTTT.

The gene calls are TRBV7-2 and TRBJ2-5; TRBD2 aligns across 8 bases. From germline, CDR1 is SGHTA and CDR2 FQGNSA. The V and J ends lost 1 base and 4 bases, in that order; junction bases with no gene match: 11. This CDR3 contains 17 residues. The CDR3 here is CASSLVVRLAGRETQYF. The CDR3 DNA sequence: TGTGCCAGCAGCTTAGTGGTGCGGCTAGCGGGTCGAGAGACCCAGTACTTC.

This chain uses TRBV11-2 with TRBJ2-1; no reliable D call. Per the germline V gene, CDR1 is SGHAT and CDR2 is FQNNGV. V dropped 1 base and J dropped 12 bases, with 7 bases sitting between them. The CDR3 totals 11 residues. The CDR3 nucleotides read TGTGCCAGCAGCTTAGGCGGAGCGCAGTTCTTC. The encoded protein is CASSLGGAQFF.

This clone showed up just once. CDR3 in amino acids: CSVDAGGYNEQFF. In DNA, the CDR3 is TGCAGCGTTGACGCGGGAGGGTACAATGAGCAGTTCTTC. V and J are TRBV29-1 and TRBJ2-1, with TRBD2 matching over 9 bases. V lost 3 bases, J lost 4 bases, and 1 base stayed unmatched. The CDR3 is 13 residues long. CDR1 is SQVTM, CDR2 ANQGSEA, per germline.

V is TRBV15 and J is TRBJ1-6; 7 nucleotides match TRBD1. CDR3 size: 19 residues. Germline V gene sequence: CDR1 LNHNV, CDR2 YYDKDF (reference sequence). J was trimmed by 0 bases and V by 0 bases; bases with no gene match: 8. The CDR3, as DNA: TGTGCCACCAGCAGAGATAGGGGACAGCATAGCTCCTATAATTCACCCCTCCACTTT. This gives the protein CATSRDRGQHSSYNSPLHF.

The gene calls are TRBV4-1 and TRBJ1-5; TRBD1 matches at 8 bases. The CDR3 contains 14 residues. Germline V gene data show CDR1 as MGHRA and CDR2 as YSYEKL. Germline trimming cut 6 bases from V and 3 bases from J; bases unmatched to any gene: 4. The CDR3 region has the DNA TGCGCCAGCAGAAAGACAGGGGACAATCAGCCCCAGCATTTT. Amino acids: CASRKTGDNQPQHF.

This rearrangement joins TRBV5-5 to TRBJ2-6; D remains unclear. The CDR3 totals 12 residues. Trimming stripped 4 bases from V and 7 bases from J, with 6 bases between. Germline CDR1 and CDR2: SGHKS and YYEKEE (reference sequence). Here the CDR3 DNA reads TGTGCCAGCAGCCTTAGAGCCAACGTCCTGACTTTC. Translating it yields CASSLRANVLTF. Full variable domain (remainder filled in from reference TRBV5-5 and TRBJ2-6): DAGVTQSPTHLIKTRGQQVTLRCSPISGHKSVSWYQQVLGQGPQFIFQYYEKEERGRGNFPDRFSARQFPNYSSELNVNALLLGDSALYLCASSLRANVLTFGAGSRLTVL.

This rearrangement joins TRBV28 to TRBJ1-2, with D perhaps matching TRBD1 (5 bases). The CDR3 runs to 13 residues. The V gene lost 5 bases and the J gene lost 4 bases, with 11 bases spanning the gap. The V gene's germline CDR1 is MDHEN and CDR2 SYDVKM. CDR3 sequence (DNA): TGTGCCAGCAGTCCACAGGCTTCCTATGGCTACACCTTC. Protein product: CASSPQASYGYTF.

This clone appeared once. The V and J genes are TRBV3-1 (or the pseudogene TRBV3-2) and TRBJ1-2, with D unresolved. Trimming stripped 4 bases from V and 6 bases from J, with 15 bases between. The CDR3 is 14 amino acids. In germline, CDR1 is LGHDT, CDR2 YNNKEL (reference sequence). CDR3 nucleotide sequence: TGTGCCAGCAGCCCCCTGGGAGGGTTGGATGGCTACACCTTC. Translating it yields CASSPLGGLDGYTF.

The genes are TRBV6-5 and TRBJ1-4; D unresolved. Germline-derived CDR1 and CDR2 are MNHEY and SVGAGI. The CDR3 loop spans 15 amino acids. V was clipped by 4 bases and J by 10 bases, with 19 bases between them. The CDR3 protein is CASSSPVGETGKLFF. DNA of the CDR3: TGTGCCAGCAGTTCCCCGGTCGGGGAAACGGGAAAACTGTTTTTT.

The chain employs TRBV27 and TRBJ1-1; D is ambiguous. The CDR3 loop spans 13 amino acids. V was cut by 0 bases and J by 8 bases, with 10 bases left in between. Germline values: CDR1 MNHEY, CDR2 SMNVEV (reference sequence). The CDR3 nucleotides read TGTGCCAGCAGTTTATCGAAAGCCGTCGAAGCTTTCTTT. Protein sequence: CASSLSKAVEAFF.

This sequence joins TRBV7-2 and TRBJ2-7; D is possibly TRBD1 (5 bases). This CDR3 is 14 amino acids long. The V and J ends lost 1 base and 7 bases respectively, with 14 bases between them. Germline CDR1 and CDR2: SGHTA and FQGNSA. For the CDR3, the DNA is TGTGCCAGCAGCTTAGATCGGACAAGGGGAGAGCAGTACTTC. It encodes CASSLDRTRGEQYF.

The chain links TRBV27 to TRBJ2-3; 11 bases align to TRBD2. Trimming cost V 4 bases and J 5 bases; bases outside gene matches: 5. The CDR3 spans 15 residues. CDR1 is MNHEY and CDR2 is SMNVEV in the germline V gene (reference sequence). The CDR3 coding sequence is TGTGCCAGCAGTTCAGTAGCGGGAGGGATAGATACGCAGTATTTT. Its translation: CASSSVAGGIDTQYF.

V is TRBV29-1 and J is TRBJ2-5, with 9 bases matching TRBD1. The CDR3 runs 12 residues. Germline V CDR1 and CDR2: SQVTM, ANQGSEA. The V gene end was trimmed by 7 bases and the J gene end by 1 base; junction bases not matched to a gene: 1. CDR3 sequence reads: CSAGQGQETQYF. The CDR3 coding sequence is TGCAGCGCGGGACAGGGCCAAGAGACCCAGTACTTC. Full variable domain (remainder filled in from reference TRBV29-1 and TRBJ2-5): SAVISQKPSRDICQRGTSLTIQCQVDSQVTMMFWYRQQPGQSLTLIATANQGSEATYESGFVIDKFPISRPNLTFSTLTVSNMSPEDSSIYLCSAGQGQETQYFGPGTRLLVL.